The rows below give T cell receptor beta chains drawn from one sample of a study of T cells in Graves' hyperthyroidism and ophthalmopathy. From the multiplex PCR reads, TCRdb called clonotypes with MiXCR, one entry per CDR3 protein. The sample holds roughly 290,000 distinct CDR3 sequences, about 17% seen once. The sample taken for sequencing was blood. These receptors came from a woman aged 55-70 years with Graves' ophthalmopathy. CDR3s include the opening cysteine and the closing phenylalanine or tryptophan. Each record gives: J gene, D gene, clone size, V gene, CDR3 DNA, CDR3 protein. A D gene is named only where the DNA matches it firmly. Clone size is not always given. Where it is, it says once, few, many or a class for expanded clones.

>TRBJ1-4|TRBD1|.|TRBV7-9
TGTGCCAGCAGCCCGAGGACAGGTTTTAATGAAAAACTGTTTTTT
CASSPRTGFNEKLFF
>TRBJ1-6|.|many|TRBV4-2
TGTGCCAGCAGCCAAGATCGGGGCAGCCATGACTCACCCCTCCACTTT
CASSQDRGSHDSPLHF
>TRBJ1-4|.|few|TRBV27
TGTGCCAGCAGTTTAAATCGAGGGGCGGGCGAAAAACTGTTTTTT
CASSLNRGAGEKLFF
>TRBJ1-1|TRBD1|few|TRBV27
TGTGCCAGCAGTTTTTTTGACAGGGGTGAAGCTTTCTTT
CASSFFDRGEAFF
>TRBJ2-7|TRBD2|many|TRBV5-5
TGTGCCAGCAGCCCAAGAGGCGGGAGTCCCTACGAGCAGTACTTC
CASSPRGGSPYEQYF
>TRBJ2-1|TRBD1|many|TRBV2
TGTGCCAGCAGTGAAGGGACAGGGGTCTATGAGCAGTTCTTC
CASSEGTGVYEQFF
>TRBJ1-6|TRBD1|many|TRBV20-1
TGCAGTGCTACGGGACAGAGTGGGAATAATTCACCCCTCCACTTT
CSATGQSGNNSPLHF
>TRBJ1-2|TRBD1|.|TRBV9
TGTGCCAGCAGCGTAGATTTCGGACAGGGTTATGGCTACACCTTC
CASSVDFGQGYGYTF
>TRBJ2-1|.|many|TRBV5-5
TGTGCCAGCAGCTTGGGGCGGACAGCGAACAATGAGCAGTTCTTC
CASSLGRTANNEQFF
>TRBJ2-2|.|many|TRBV9
TGTGCCAGCAGCGTTCTTTACGGCGGGGAGCTGTTTTTT
CASSVLYGGELFF
>TRBJ2-5|.|.|TRBV20-1
TGCAGTGGGCAGGGACTTAAACAAGAGACCCAGTACTTC
CSGQGLKQETQYF
>TRBJ2-7|.|many|TRBV20-1
TGCAGTGCTTCCCAGGGGTACTACTACGAGCAGTACTTC
CSASQGYYYEQYF
>TRBJ1-6|TRBD1|few|TRBV19
TGTGCCAGCTCTTCCGGGACAGGGCATTCACCCCTCCACTTT
CASSSGTGHSPLHF
>TRBJ2-1|.|few|TRBV6-1
TGTGCCAGCCGGATCGGGACATCCTACAATGAGCAGTTCTTC
CASRIGTSYNEQFF
>TRBJ1-1|.|few|TRBV5-1
TGCGCCGGCAGCAACGGAAACATGAACACTGAAGCTTTCTTT
CAGSNGNMNTEAFF
>TRBJ1-5|.|many|TRBV27
TGTGCCAGCAGTTTTCTAGATAGCAATCAGCCCCAGCATTTT
CASSFLDSNQPQHF
>TRBJ1-4|TRBD1|.|TRBV4-2
TGTGCCAGCAGCCAAGATGGGCTCGGACAGGGGGAAGAAAAACTGTTTTTT
CASSQDGLGQGEEKLFF
>TRBJ1-1|.|many|TRBV20-1
TGCAGTGCTAGAGATCGCTCGACTGAAGCTTTCTTT
CSARDRSTEAFF
>TRBJ1-2|.|.|TRBV20-1
TGCAGTGCTAGTGTTTTCCCCGACTCGGGCTACACCTTC
CSASVFPDSGYTF
>TRBJ2-1|TRBD2|few|TRBV19
TGTGCCAGTAGTGCCATCAGGACTAGCAGTAATGAGCAGTTCTTC
CASSAIRTSSNEQFF
>TRBJ2-7|.|many|TRBV6-1
TGTGCCAGCAGTGAATCCGGCATCTCCTACGAGCAGTACTTC
CASSESGISYEQYF
>TRBJ1-2|.|many|TRBV20-1
TGCAGTGCTAGAGAGGGACAAAACTATGGCTACACCTTC
CSAREGQNYGYTF